Listed here are 17 T cell receptor beta chains from one sample, sequenced in a study of T-cell memory formation after mild COVID-19. TCRdb reprocessed the 5' RACE reads with MiXCR, giving one entry per CDR3 protein. The sample carries approximately 200,000 distinct CDR3 sequences, about a sixth recorded once. The sequencing sample was made of PBMCs or a T cell subset sorted from them (not recorded which). These receptor sequences come from an adult woman who had mild COVID-19 (a few samples of this study predate the infection). Cell type and time point are not known.

The gene calls are TRBV29-1 and TRBJ2-2; 8 nucleotides match TRBD2. Trimming cost V 2 bases and J 9 bases; bases outside gene matches: 8. The germline V gene has CDR1 SQVTM and CDR2 ANQGSEA. This CDR3 contains 14 residues. The CDR3, as DNA: TGCAGCGTTGAATTAGCGGGGTCTCCACGGGAGCTGTTTTTT. This translates into CSVELAGSPRELFF.

The chain is built from TRBV6-2 or TRBV6-3 and TRBJ2-1; 9 bases map to TRBD2. Per germline, CDR1 MNHEY and CDR2 SVGEGT. V lost 5 bases and J lost 7; bases outside the gene matches: 6. The CDR3 is 14 amino acids. CDR3 DNA sequence: TGTGCCAGCAGTCCGCTAGCGGGATGGAATGAGCAGTTCTTC. It is translated as CASSPLAGWNEQFF.

This clonotype appeared a few times. This chain joins TRBV30 and TRBJ1-5, with a weak D call TRBD1 (6 bases). Trimming left V 1 base short and J 4 bases short, with 14 bases between. Germline V gives CDR1 GTSNPN, CDR2 SVGIG (reference sequence). This CDR3 is 15 amino acids long. CDR3 nucleotides: TGTGCCTGGAGTGACAAGGGGGTACGAAATCAGCCCCAGCATTTT. This encodes CAWSDKGVRNQPQHF.

The chain joins TRBV24-1 to TRBJ2-7; D tentatively reads TRBD1 or TRBD2 (5 bases each). Trimming took off 5 bases at V and 4 bases at J, with 11 bases between the two ends. This CDR3 region has 13 residues. The germline gives CDR1 KGHDR, CDR2 SFDVKD. The CDR3 DNA reads TGTGCCACCAGTGGACGGGACGTGTACGAGCAGTACTTC. Translating it yields CATSGRDVYEQYF.

About this clonotype itself: One end of the junction varies from germline; a read error may be responsible. The rearrangement links TRBV7-9 to TRBJ2-3, with 10 bases matching TRBD2. Germline loops: CDR1 SEHNR, CDR2 FQNEAQ (reference sequence). The CDR3 is made up of 14 amino acids. Written as DNA, the CDR3 is TGTGCCAGCAGCCTAGCGGGAGTCACAGATACGCAGTATTTT. Translating gives CASSLAGVTDTQYF.

J is TRBJ2-3 and V is TRBV7-3; 12 positions match TRBD2. Losses at the gene ends were 0 bases for V and 14 bases for J; bases not matched to a gene: 6. There are 14 residues in the CDR3. Germline lookup yields CDR1 SGHTA and CDR2 FQGTGA. DNA of the CDR3: TGTGCCAGCAGCTTAACCCCGACTAGCGGGAGTGTGTATTTT. Translated: CASSLTPTSGSVYF.

The table lists this clonotype with a few counts. One end of the junction is discordant with germline, which a read error may explain. The chain carries TRBV7-7 and TRBJ1-4, with D perhaps matching TRBD1 (5 bases). CDR1 is SSHAT and CDR2 is FNYEAQ in the germline V gene (reference sequence). The CDR3 spans 15 residues. CDR3 amino acids: CASSLGKGTNEKLFF. CDR3 bases: TGTGCTAGCAGCTTAGGAAAGGGGACTAATGAAAAACTGTTTTTT.

This clonotype was seen a handful of times. This sequence joins TRBV7-9 and TRBJ2-7; 8 nucleotides agree with TRBD2. V was pared by 1 base and J by 0 bases, with 14 bases of the junction left unmatched. The CDR3 loop spans 19 amino acids. The germline gives CDR1 SEHNR, CDR2 FQNEAQ (reference sequence). Written as DNA, the CDR3 is TGTGCCAGCAGCTTAGTACCCGGGGGGGGGTCACCCTACTCCTACGAGCAGTACTTC. Protein sequence: CASSLVPGGGSPYSYEQYF. The full variable domain, completed using reference TRBV7-9 and TRBJ2-7, is DTGVSQNPRHKITKRGQNVTFRCDPISEHNRLYWYRQTLGQGPEFLTYFQNEAQLEKSRLLSDRFSAERPKGSFSTLEIQRTEQGDSAMYLCASSLVPGGGSPYSYEQYFGPGTRLTVT.

CDR3 sequence (DNA): TGCAGTGCTAGCTTCAGCGGGGGATCCTCCTACAATGAGCAGTTCTTC. It codes for CSASFSGGSSYNEQFF. The chain recombines TRBV20-1 with TRBJ2-1; 8 bases line up with TRBD2. Germline V CDR1 and CDR2: DFQATT, SNEGSKA (reference sequence). V lost 3 bases and J lost 0; bases outside the gene matches: 7. CDR3 size: 16 residues.

This clonotype was seen a few times. V usage is TRBV9 and J usage is TRBJ2-3; D is uncertain. The CDR3 is made up of 15 amino acids. Trimming removed 4 bases at V and 4 bases at J, with 16 bases between. The germline V gene encodes CDR1 SGDLS and CDR2 YYNGEE. The CDR3 reads CASSPRVGGSDTQYF. The DNA for the CDR3 is TGTGCCAGCAGCCCTCGTGTCGGTGGGTCAGATACGCAGTATTTT.

This chain connects TRBV12-3 or TRBV12-4 to TRBJ2-3; 7 bases match TRBD2. The V and J ends lost 7 bases and 4 bases, in that order; junction bases with no gene match: 11. This CDR3 is 15 amino acids long. DNA of the CDR3: TGTGCCAGCACTCCGACTAGCTTGATGGCAGATACGCAGTATTTT. Translating gives CASTPTSLMADTQYF.

V gene TRBV11-3 combines with J gene TRBJ2-1, with TRBD2 identical over 13 bases. Germline CDR1 is SGHNT and CDR2 is YENEEA. The CDR3 consists of 18 residues. V trimming: 5 bases; J trimming: 6 bases; junction bases outside the gene matches: 13. For the CDR3, the DNA is TGTGCCAGCAGCCCCCCGTCCGGACTAGCGGGAGTGTTCAATGAGCAGTTCTTC. It translates to CASSPPSGLAGVFNEQFF.

This clonotype was counted between two and nine times. This rearrangement joins TRBV11-2 to TRBJ1-2; 7 bases fit TRBD1. Germline-derived CDR1 and CDR2 are SGHAT and FQNNGV. J lost 4 bases, V lost 6 bases, and 14 bases had no gene match. The CDR3 is 16 amino acids. CDR3 protein: CASRTIGGLETYGYTF. The CDR3 DNA follows: TGTGCCAGCAGAACCATAGGGGGCCTTGAGACCTATGGCTACACCTTC.

The chain has TRBV27 and TRBJ1-2; the D is unclear. Germline CDR1 MNHEY, CDR2 SMNVEV (reference sequence). The CDR3 loop spans 13 amino acids. Trimming removed 4 bases at V and 2 bases at J, with 8 bases between. Here the CDR3 reads CASSSRANYGYTF. The CDR3 DNA reads TGTGCCAGCAGTTCCCGGGCGAACTATGGCTACACCTTC.

V and J are TRBV10-3 and TRBJ2-7, with TRBD2 matching 12 bases. Germline-derived CDR1 and CDR2 are ENHRY and SYGVKD. With 4 bases clipped from V and 1 base from J, the junction kept 8 bases outside the gene matches. The CDR3 extends over 17 amino acids. The CDR3 DNA sequence: TGTGCCATCAGTGTACCGGGACTAGCGGGCGATTCCTACGAGCAGTACTTC. Translating it yields CAISVPGLAGDSYEQYF.

Here the CDR3 DNA reads TGTGCCACCAGTGGAGGTCCCCAGGGGAGGCACGAGCAGTACTTC. It codes for CATSGGPQGRHEQYF. The rearrangement joins TRBV24-1 to TRBJ2-7, with D perhaps being TRBD1 or TRBD2 (6 bases each). Trimming removed 5 bases from V and 5 bases from J, with 18 bases in between. Germline assignment: CDR1 KGHDR and CDR2 SFDVKD. The CDR3 consists of 15 residues.

V and J are TRBV7-9 and TRBJ2-1; weak D call: TRBD2 (6 bases). V was cut by 3 bases and J by 5 bases, with 23 bases left in between. Germline V gene data show CDR1 as SEHNR and CDR2 as FQNEAQ (reference sequence). This CDR3 is built from 18 residues. CDR3 sequence (DNA): TGTGCCAGCAGCTTCGGCCGCGGGGTAGGCAGTTGGGACAATGAGCAGTTCTTC. It encodes CASSFGRGVGSWDNEQFF.